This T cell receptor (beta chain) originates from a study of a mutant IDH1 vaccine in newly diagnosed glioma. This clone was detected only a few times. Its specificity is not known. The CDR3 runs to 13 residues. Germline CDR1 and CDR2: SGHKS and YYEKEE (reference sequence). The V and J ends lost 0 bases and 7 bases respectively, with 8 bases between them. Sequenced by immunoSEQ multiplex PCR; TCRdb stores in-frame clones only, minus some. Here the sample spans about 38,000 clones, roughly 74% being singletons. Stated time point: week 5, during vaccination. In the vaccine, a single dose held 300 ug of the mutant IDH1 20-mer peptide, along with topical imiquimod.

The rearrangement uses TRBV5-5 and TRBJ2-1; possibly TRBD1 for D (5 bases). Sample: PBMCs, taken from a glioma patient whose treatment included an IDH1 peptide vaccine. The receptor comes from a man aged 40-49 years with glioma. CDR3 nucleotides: TGTGCCAGCAGCTTGGCAGGGTTGAATGAGCAGTTCTTC. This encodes CASSLAGLNEQFF.